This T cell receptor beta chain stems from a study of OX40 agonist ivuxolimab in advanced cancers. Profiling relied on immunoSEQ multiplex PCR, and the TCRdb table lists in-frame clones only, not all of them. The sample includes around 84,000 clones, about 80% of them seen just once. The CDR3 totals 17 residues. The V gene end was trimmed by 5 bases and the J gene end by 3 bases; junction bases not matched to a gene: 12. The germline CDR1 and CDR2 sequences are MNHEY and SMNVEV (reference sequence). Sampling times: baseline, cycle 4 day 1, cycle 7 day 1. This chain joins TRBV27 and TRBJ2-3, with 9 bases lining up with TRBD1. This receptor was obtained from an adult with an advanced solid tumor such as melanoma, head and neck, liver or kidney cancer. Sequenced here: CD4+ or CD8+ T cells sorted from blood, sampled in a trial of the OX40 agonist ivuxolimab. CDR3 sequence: CASSANHRGPGTDTQYF. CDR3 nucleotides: TGTGCCAGCAGTGCGAACCACAGGGGGCCGGGGACAGATACGCAGTATTTT.